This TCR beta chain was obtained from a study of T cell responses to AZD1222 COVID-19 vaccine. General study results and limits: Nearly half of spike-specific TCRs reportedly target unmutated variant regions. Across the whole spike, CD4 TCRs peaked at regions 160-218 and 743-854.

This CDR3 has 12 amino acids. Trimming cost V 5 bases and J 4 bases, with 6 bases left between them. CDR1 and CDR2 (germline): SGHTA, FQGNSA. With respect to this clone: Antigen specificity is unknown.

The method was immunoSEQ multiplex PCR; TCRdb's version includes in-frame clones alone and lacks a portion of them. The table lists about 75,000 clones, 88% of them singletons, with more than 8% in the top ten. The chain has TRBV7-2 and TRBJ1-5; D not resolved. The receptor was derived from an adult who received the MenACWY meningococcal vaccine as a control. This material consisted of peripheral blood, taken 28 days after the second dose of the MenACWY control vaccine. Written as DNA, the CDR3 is TGTGCCAGCAGCGCCAGGAATCAGCCCCAGCATTTT. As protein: CASSARNQPQHF.